One sample yielded the 3 T cell receptor beta chains listed below, sequenced in a study of cytomegalovirus exposure and HLA in healthy donors. A multiplex PCR was run with 60 Vbeta primers and 13 Jbeta primers. Sequenced by immunoSEQ multiplex PCR; TCRdb stores in-frame clones only, minus some. The data contain 150,000 to 200,000 clones, 82% of them singletons. The sample comprised PBMCs. The receptors shown here come from a woman aged 18-29 years in good health and CMV-seronegative.

V is TRBV11-3 and J is TRBJ1-2; possibly TRBD1 for D (6 bases). Trimming left V 1 base short and J 2 bases short, with 17 bases between. This CDR3 has 17 residues. CDR1 is SGHNT and CDR2 is YENEEA in the germline V gene. The CDR3 bases are TGTGCCAGCAGCTTAGGAGTTGGGGGCCTTCCCAACTATGGCTACACCTTC. Protein sequence: CASSLGVGGLPNYGYTF.

This clone was recorded only once. The chain couples TRBV5-8 to TRBJ2-3; the D gene is possibly TRBD2 (5 bases). Trimming took off 0 bases at V and 6 bases at J, with 11 bases between the two ends. Germline V gives CDR1 SGHTS, CDR2 YDEGEE. The CDR3 sequence is 14 residues long. CDR3 DNA: TGTGCCAGCAGCTTGGTACTAGTCCTTGATACGCAGTATTTT. It encodes CASSLVLVLDTQYF.

J is TRBJ2-1 and V is TRBV28; maybe TRBD2 (7 bases). The CDR3 consists of 19 residues. Trimming left V 4 bases short and J 5 bases short, with 27 bases between. Looked up from germline, CDR1 is MDHEN and CDR2 is SYDVKM. The CDR3 coding sequence is TGTGCCAGCAGTTCCCTCACTTCGGGGGGCTGGATCATAAACAATGAGCAGTTCTTC. Encoded protein: CASSSLTSGGWIINNEQFF.